The rows below give T cell receptor beta chains drawn from one sample of a study of T cells after yellow fever vaccination. From the 5' RACE reads, TCRdb called clonotypes with MiXCR, one entry per CDR3 protein. The sample yields about 230,000 distinct CDR3 sequences, roughly 6.8% seen once. Specimen: CD4+ T cells sorted from PBMCs, collected on the day of the yellow fever booster vaccination. The receptors were sampled from a man aged 25 to 40 who received the YFV17D yellow fever vaccine. CDR3s include the opening cysteine and the closing phenylalanine or tryptophan. D genes are given only for firm matches. A clone size is listed for some rows: how often the clone was seen (once, few, many), or a class if it is expanded.

TRBD1 | TRBJ1-1 | few | TRBV3-1 | TGTGCCAGCAGCGCGACAGGGAGGGGGAACACTGAAGCTTTCTTT | CASSATGRGNTEAFF
TRBD1 | TRBJ2-1 | few | TRBV6-1 | TGTGCCAGCAGTGAAATAGGACAGGGGTCCCATGAGCAGTTCTTC | CASSEIGQGSHEQFF
- | TRBJ1-2 | - | TRBV11-1 | TGTGCCAGCAGCCGACAGCAACGGGGTACCGGTAACTATGGCTACACCTTC | CASSRQQRGTGNYGYTF
- | TRBJ1-1 | - | TRBV27 | TGTGCCAGCCATCAGGGGTACAACACTGAAGCTTTCTTT | CASHQGYNTEAFF
- | TRBJ1-5 | many | TRBV6-2/TRBV6-3 | TGTGCCAGCAAAAGGGACTCCCCAAGCAGTCAGCCCCAGCATTTT | CASKRDSPSSQPQHF
- | TRBJ2-7 | many | TRBV7-2 | TGTGCCAGCACACTGACTCGAACCTACGGGGAGCAGTACTTC | CASTLTRTYGEQYF
- | TRBJ1-2 | - | TRBV12-3/TRBV12-4 | TGTGCCAGCAGTTTAGCTCGCCGAGGCTACACCTTC | CASSLARRGYTF
- | TRBJ1-2 | - | TRBV12-3/TRBV12-4 | TGTGCCGTCAGGGCCGGCGGGTTACTCTATGGCTACACCTTC | CAVRAGGLLYGYTF
- | TRBJ2-3 | many | TRBV7-2 | TGTGCCAGCAGCTACACCAACACAGATACGCAGTATTTT | CASSYTNTDTQYF
- | TRBJ2-5 | many | TRBV20-1 | TGCAGTGCCATCTGGGAGCTACAAGAGACCCAGTACTTC | CSAIWELQETQYF
- | TRBJ2-1 | - | TRBV29-1 | TGCAGCGTTAGTAGTAGGGCCGATAGATTCGGTAGATCCTACAATGAGCAGTTCTTC | CSVSSRADRFGRSYNEQFF
- | TRBJ2-1 | many | TRBV10-3 | TGTGCCATCAGGTCGGAGGGGCGTCTCTCCTACAATGAGCAGTTCTTC | CAIRSEGRLSYNEQFF
- | TRBJ2-5 | few | TRBV5-1 | TGCGCCAGCAGCATGGGACCGCCCGGAGAGACCCAGTACTTC | CASSMGPPGETQYF
- | TRBJ2-1 | many | TRBV7-2 | TGTGCCAGCAGCTGGGGGGCAGGCTCCTACAATGAGCAGTTCTTC | CASSWGAGSYNEQFF
TRBD2 | TRBJ2-7 | - | TRBV7-2 | TGTGCCAGCAGCCCCTGGGGCGGGAGGATGGGGGAGCAGTACTTC | CASSPWGGRMGEQYF
TRBD1 | TRBJ1-2 | few | TRBV9 | TGTGCCAGCAGCGTCCAGGGACAGGGCACTGGCTACACCTTC | CASSVQGQGTGYTF
- | TRBJ2-5 | many | TRBV20-1 | TGCAGTGCCCTCGCCCCGACGACCCAAGAGACCCAGTACTTC | CSALAPTTQETQYF
- | TRBJ2-3 | many | TRBV28 | TGTGCCAGCAGCCCCTTAGGCTCCGGCACAGATACGCAGTATTTT | CASSPLGSGTDTQYF
TRBD1 | TRBJ2-4 | - | TRBV20-1 | TGCAGTGCTAGAGATAGGGGACAGGGTAGGGTGTCCAAAAACATTCAGTACTTC | CSARDRGQGRVSKNIQYF
TRBD2 | TRBJ2-1 | few | TRBV4-3 | TGCGCCAGCAGCCAAGAAACGGGAGGAAACAATGAGCAGTTCTTC | CASSQETGGNNEQFF
- | TRBJ2-1 | few | TRBV12-3/TRBV12-4 | TGTGCCAGCAGTTTATCCCTAGCCATTGGGAATGAGCAGTTCTTC | CASSLSLAIGNEQFF
TRBD1 | TRBJ2-5 | - | TRBV24-1 | TGTGCCACCAGTGACGTGACAGGGGGCGTGGAGACCCAGTACTTC | CATSDVTGGVETQYF
- | TRBJ2-5 | - | TRBV10-3 | TGTGCCATCAGTGTAACAGCCCAAGAGACCCAGTACTTC | CAISVTAQETQYF
- | TRBJ1-4 | few | TRBV9 | TGTGCCAGCAGCGTAGGAGTTGCAACTAATGAAAAACTGTTTTTT | CASSVGVATNEKLFF
TRBD2 | TRBJ2-4 | - | TRBV6-2/TRBV6-3 | TGTGCCAGCAGTTACTCAGGGGGTGGCGGGAGGGTCTCACCAGCCAAAAACATTCAGTACTTC | CASSYSGGGGRVSPAKNIQYF
- | TRBJ1-5 | many | TRBV20-1 | TGCAGTGCTAGAGAAAGCCCCCTATCGAATCAGCCCCAGCATTTT | CSARESPLSNQPQHF
- | TRBJ2-2 | many | TRBV14 | TGTGCCAGCAGCAGGACGAGAACAGGGCGCACCGGGGAGCTGTTTTTT | CASSRTRTGRTGELFF
- | TRBJ2-1 | few | TRBV19 | TGTGCCAGTAGTGTGAGCCGGGACAATGAGCAGTTCTTC | CASSVSRDNEQFF
TRBD1 | TRBJ2-7 | many | TRBV5-1 | TGCGCCAGCAGCTTGACAGGGGGCCTTGGCGAGCAGTACTTC | CASSLTGGLGEQYF
- | TRBJ2-7 | many | TRBV25-1 | TGTGCCAGCAGTTTAGCGACCTACGAGCAGTACTTC | CASSLATYEQYF
TRBD1 | TRBJ2-2 | - | TRBV7-6 | TGTGCCAGCAGCTTATCGGGACAGGGATACACCGGGGAGCTGTTTTTT | CASSLSGQGYTGELFF
- | TRBJ2-1 | few | TRBV4-3 | TGCGCCAGCAGCCGGGGACACCTCAATGAGCAGTTCTTC | CASSRGHLNEQFF
- | TRBJ1-1 | - | TRBV19 | TGTGCCAGTAGTATAGAGTCAGGGAACACTGAAGCTTTCTTT | CASSIESGNTEAFF
TRBD1 | TRBJ1-1 | - | TRBV7-9 | TGTGCCAGCAGATCAATTACAGGGGGCGAAGACACTGAAGCTTTCTTT | CASRSITGGEDTEAFF
TRBD2 | TRBJ2-1 | few | TRBV7-9 | TGTGCCAGCAGCCGCCATCCCGGACTAGCAGACTACAATGAGCAGTTCTTC | CASSRHPGLADYNEQFF
- | TRBJ2-2 | many | TRBV7-6 | TGTGCCAGCAGCTTAGATAACACCGGGGAGCTGTTTTTT | CASSLDNTGELFF
TRBD1 | TRBJ1-5 | many | TRBV27 | TGTGCCAGCAGACAGGGGGCGGCGGGGAATCAGCCCCAGCATTTT | CASRQGAAGNQPQHF
- | TRBJ2-2 | many | TRBV9 | TGTGCCAGCAGCACCCCCGGGACGCCAGTCACCGGGGAGCTGTTTTTT | CASSTPGTPVTGELFF
TRBD2 | TRBJ2-3 | few | TRBV20-1 | TGCAGTGCCTTCGGGGGGGAGGTTGGAGATACGCAGTATTTT | CSAFGGEVGDTQYF
- | TRBJ1-5 | few | TRBV5-6 | TGTGCCAGCAGCTTGGGAGGGGCGGATTGGGATCAGCCCCAGCATTTT | CASSLGGADWDQPQHF
TRBD2 | TRBJ2-1 | - | TRBV4-2 | TGTGCCAGCAGCCAAGATTATGAGACTAGCGGGTACAATGAGCAGTTCTTC | CASSQDYETSGYNEQFF
- | TRBJ2-6 | few | TRBV3-1 | TGTGCCAGCAGCCATAGTGGCTCTGGGGCCAACGTCCTGACTTTC | CASSHSGSGANVLTF
- | TRBJ1-1 | - | TRBV5-6 | TGTGCCAGCAGCCGGAGGCCTCCGGAAGCTTTCTTT | CASSRRPPEAFF
TRBD1 | TRBJ2-4 | many | TRBV19 | TGTGCCAGTAGTACTCCCCCTGACAGGGTATGGACCAAAAACATTCAGTACTTC | CASSTPPDRVWTKNIQYF
- | TRBJ1-1 | few | TRBV7-6 | TGTGCCAGCAGCTTAGGGGGGCCTAACACTGAAGCTTTCTTT | CASSLGGPNTEAFF
TRBD2 | TRBJ2-1 | - | TRBV30 | TGTGCCTGGGGCTATAGCGGGGCCTACAATGAGCAGTTCTTC | CAWGYSGAYNEQFF